This T cell receptor (beta chain) was captured by sequencing in a study of cytomegalovirus exposure and HLA in healthy donors. At the level of the study: There were 117 million unique TCR beta sequences, drawn from roughly 200 million T cells, in an earlier analysis. Whole-study findings and limits: Later, TCR association rates were found to vary by HLA locus, highest for DRB1 and lowest for HLA-C. For TCR beta chains, V- and J-gene trimming was later linked to a missense DCLRE1C variant.

From germline, CDR1 is SGHRS and CDR2 YFSETQ. V was pared by 1 base and J by 8 bases, with 16 bases between. The CDR3 totals 15 residues. Comment on this clone: What it recognizes is unknown.

With 60 Vbeta and 13 Jbeta primers, the PCR was carried out. The protocol was immunoSEQ multiplex PCR, while the TCRdb copy is restricted to in-frame clones and leaves out a portion. The sample yields about 190,000 clones, roughly 73% seen once. This receptor was identified in a woman aged 30 to 39 in good health and CMV-seropositive. Sequenced sample: PBMCs. The V and J genes are TRBV5-1 and TRBJ2-1; D may be TRBD2 (5 bases). The CDR3 coding sequence is TGCGCCAGCAGCTTGTCCTTGACGGGATTGGATGAGCAGTTCTTC. As protein: CASSLSLTGLDEQFF.